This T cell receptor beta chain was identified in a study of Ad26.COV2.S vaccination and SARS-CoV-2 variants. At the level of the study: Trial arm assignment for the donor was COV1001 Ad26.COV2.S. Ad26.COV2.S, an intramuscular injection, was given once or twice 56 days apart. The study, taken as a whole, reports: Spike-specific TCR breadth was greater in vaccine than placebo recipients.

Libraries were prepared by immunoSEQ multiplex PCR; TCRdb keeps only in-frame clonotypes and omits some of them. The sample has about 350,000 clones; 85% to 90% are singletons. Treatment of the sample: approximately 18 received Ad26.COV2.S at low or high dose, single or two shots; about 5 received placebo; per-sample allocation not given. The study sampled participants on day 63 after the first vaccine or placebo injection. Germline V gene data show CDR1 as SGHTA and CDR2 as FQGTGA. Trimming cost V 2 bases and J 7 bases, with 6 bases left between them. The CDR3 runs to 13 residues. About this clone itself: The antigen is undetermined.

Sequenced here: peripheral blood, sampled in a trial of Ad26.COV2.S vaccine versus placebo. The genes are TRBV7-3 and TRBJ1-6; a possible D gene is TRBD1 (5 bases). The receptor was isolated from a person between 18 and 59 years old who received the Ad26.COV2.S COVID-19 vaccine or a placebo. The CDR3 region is CASSLQGNSPLHF. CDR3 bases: TGTGCCAGCAGCTTACAGGGCAATTCACCCCTCCACTTT.